Below, 2 T cell receptor beta chains from the same sample are listed, as sequenced in a study of T cell responses to AZD1222 COVID-19 vaccine. Using immunoSEQ multiplex PCR, the repertoire was profiled, and TCRdb retains in-frame clones only, with some absent. The sample has 50,000 to 70,000 clones, more than 80% seen once. This material consisted of peripheral blood, taken on day 0 of MenACWY control vaccination. The source of these receptors is an adult in good health.

The V call is TRBV4-2, the J call TRBJ1-3, with 8 bases lining up with TRBD1. The CDR3 contains 17 residues. V shed 0 bases and J 5 bases; nucleotides not matched to a gene: 9. The germline V gene encodes CDR1 LGHNA and CDR2 YNFKEQ. The DNA of the CDR3 is TGTGCCAGCAGCCAAGACGGTAAACAGGGGGTCCGAAACACCATATATTTT. Its translation: CASSQDGKQGVRNTIYF.

The chain uses TRBV7-2 and TRBJ1-1; weak D call: TRBD1 (6 bases). This CDR3 is 13 amino acids long. With 1 base removed from V and 6 bases from J, the gap between germline ends came to 9 bases. CDR1 is SGHTA, CDR2 FQGNSA, per germline. This chain's CDR3 is CASSLGDRPEAFF. For the CDR3, the DNA is TGTGCCAGCAGCTTAGGAGACAGGCCTGAAGCTTTCTTT.